Listed here are 11 T cell receptor beta chains from one sample, sequenced in a study of neurological immune-mediated disorders. Indicated time point: longitudinal time-point 1 (baseline). TCRdb called the 5' RACE reads again in MiXCR, with one record for every CDR3 protein. Here the sample spans around 49,000 distinct CDR3 sequences, 9% to 10% being singletons. The sample was PBMCs. Receptors were obtained from a woman in her thirties or forties in good health.

In this sample, this clonotype turned up many times. This chain uses TRBV20-1 with TRBJ2-2; D could derive from TRBD1 or TRBD2 (6 bases each). The CDR3 has 15 residues. CDR1 and CDR2 from the germline V gene are DFQATT and SNEGSKA (reference sequence). V lost 0 bases and J 7 bases, leaving 15 bases between the germline ends. CDR3 nucleotide sequence: TGCAGTGCTAGAGATGCCGGGGGCGCGGGCGGGGAGCTGTTTTTT. It specifies CSARDAGGAGGELFF.

At least ten counts were recorded for this clonotype. The chain couples TRBV5-1 to TRBJ2-6; D gene ambiguous. Trimming removed 0 bases at V and 5 bases at J, with 9 bases between. Germline CDR1 SGHRS, CDR2 YFSETQ. The CDR3 runs to 15 residues. This CDR3 is CASSLAGQRANVLTF. In DNA, the CDR3 is TGCGCCAGCAGCTTGGCCGGTCAACGGGCCAACGTCCTGACTTTC.

This clonotype was seen at least ten times. The CDR3 DNA is TGCAGTGCTGAACAGGGAAGCCATAATTCACCCCTCCACTTT. Its translation is CSAEQGSHNSPLHF. This chain joins TRBV20-1 and TRBJ1-6, with D maybe TRBD1 (6 bases). The CDR3 is 14 residues long. With 5 bases removed from V and 5 bases from J, the gap between germline ends came to 13 bases. Germline V lookup: CDR1 DFQATT, CDR2 SNEGSKA (reference sequence).

This clonotype was recorded at least ten times. The rearrangement links TRBV5-5 to TRBJ2-2, with a weak D call TRBD1 (5 bases). The CDR3 is 14 residues long. With 3 bases removed from V and 6 bases from J, the gap between germline ends came to 12 bases. The germline gives CDR1 SGHKS, CDR2 YYEKEE (reference sequence). Written as DNA, the CDR3 is TGTGCCAGCAGCTCCCTTAGGGGTCCCGGGGAGCTGTTTTTT. This sequence encodes CASSSLRGPGELFF.

CDR3 nucleotides: TGCAGTGCCGGACTAGCGGGGGGGTACGAAAAGTACTTC. It translates to CSAGLAGGYEKYF. This chain connects TRBV20-1 to TRBJ2-7; 15 bases align to TRBD2. The germline gives CDR1 DFQATT, CDR2 SNEGSKA (reference sequence). The CDR3 is made up of 13 amino acids. The J segment lost 11 bases and the V segment lost 6 bases, leaving 8 bases of the junction unmatched.

The sample holds many counts of this clonotype. The genes are TRBV10-3 and TRBJ1-1, with TRBD1 as a possible D gene (6 bases). Looked up from germline, CDR1 is ENHRY and CDR2 is SYGVKD. The CDR3 totals 13 residues. V shed 0 bases and J shed 8 bases, with 10 bases lying between them. CDR3 nucleotides: TGTGCCATCAGTGAGTCGGAGGACAGCGAAGCTTTCTTT. It translates to CAISESEDSEAFF.

A remark on this clonotype: Because it lacks the conserved phenylalanine or tryptophan at the end, this CDR3 is likely a read error. V is TRBV7-2 and J is TRBJ1-1; no clear D. This CDR3 comprises 13 residues. Looked up from germline, CDR1 is SGHTA and CDR2 is FQGNSA. CDR3 DNA: TGTGCCAGCAGCCGATTTGGGCACACCGAAGCTTTCTCT. Residues: CASSRFGHTEAFS.

This clonotype was seen a few times. DNA for the CDR3: TGCAGCGTTGAGCGGACAGGGAAGACCCAGTACTTC. As protein: CSVERTGKTQYF. The V call is TRBV29-1, the J call TRBJ2-5, with 8 bases identical to TRBD1. Germline values: CDR1 SQVTM, CDR2 ANQGSEA. Trimming took 3 bases from V and 6 from J; bases not matched to a gene: 3. The CDR3 runs 12 residues.

At least ten counts were recorded for this clonotype. The genes are TRBV5-1 and TRBJ2-5, with D unclear. Germline CDR1 reads SGHRS; CDR2 reads YFSETQ. This CDR3 has 14 amino acids. V was trimmed by 4 bases and J by 1 base, leaving 11 bases between them. Written as DNA, the CDR3 is TGCGCCAGCAGCATCTCAATGTTCCAAGAGACCCAGTACTTC. Its protein product is CASSISMFQETQYF.

Ten or more counts support this clonotype. The chain joins TRBV6-5 to TRBJ2-1, with a possible D match to TRBD2 (6 bases). The CDR3 consists of 15 residues. The germline V and J ends were trimmed by 0 bases and 2 bases, with 8 bases remaining between them. Germline loops: CDR1 MNHEY, CDR2 SVGAGI. CDR3 sequence: CASSYSSGAYNEQFF. CDR3 nucleotide sequence: TGTGCCAGCAGTTACTCGTCGGGGGCCTACAATGAGCAGTTCTTC.

This clonotype was recorded many times. The CDR3 sequence is CASSQSGMNEKLFF. CDR3 coding DNA: TGCGCCAGCAGCCAATCGGGGATGAATGAAAAACTGTTTTTT. The J gene is TRBJ1-4, the V gene TRBV4-3, with unresolved D. This CDR3 has 14 residues. Germline loops: CDR1 LGHNA, CDR2 YSLEER. V was trimmed by 2 bases and J by 5 bases, leaving 9 bases between them.